These T cell receptor beta chains were read from a single sample in a study of cytomegalovirus exposure and HLA in healthy donors. Profiling relied on immunoSEQ multiplex PCR, and the TCRdb table lists in-frame clones only, not all of them. The sample has about 120,000 clones, about four fifths seen once. Sequenced: PBMCs. Receptor source: a woman between 25 and 40 years old in good health and CMV-seronegative. CDR3s include the opening cysteine and the closing phenylalanine or tryptophan. Each record gives: clone size, J gene, D gene, V gene, CDR3 protein, CDR3 DNA. A D gene is named only where the DNA matches it firmly. Some rows mark clone size as missing; the rest say once, few, many or name a class of expanded clone.

. TRBJ1-6 . TRBV28 CASSLPRDGSPLHF TGTGCCAGCAGTTTACCCAGGGATGGATCACCCCTCCACTTT
. TRBJ2-7 TRBD2 TRBV7-9 CASSPLGTSGSYEQYF TGTGCCAGCAGCCCACTTGGGACTAGCGGGAGCTACGAGCAGTACTTC
. TRBJ2-5 TRBD2 TRBV18 CASSPGGGSYDQYF TGTGCCAGCTCACCTGGCGGCGGGAGCTATGACCAGTACTTC
few TRBJ2-7 TRBD2 TRBV6-5 CASSTFEREAYEQYF TGTGCCAGCAGTACCTTTGAGCGGGAGGCCTACGAGCAGTACTTC
. TRBJ2-7 TRBD1 TRBV6-6 CASRDRTGGSYEQYF TGTGCCAGCAGAGATCGCACAGGGGGCTCCTACGAGCAGTACTTC
. TRBJ2-1 TRBD2 TRBV2 CASSVTSGSNEQFF TGTGCCAGCAGTGTAACTAGCGGGAGTAATGAGCAGTTCTTC
. TRBJ2-7 TRBD2 TRBV5-1 CASSYSGRSSYEQYF TGCGCCAGCAGTTATAGCGGGAGAAGCTCCTACGAGCAGTACTTC
. TRBJ2-4 TRBD1 TRBV15 CATSRDYPGRGRNIQYF TGTGCCACCAGCAGAGACTACCCCGGCAGGGGGCGAAACATTCAGTACTTC
. TRBJ2-5 TRBD2 TRBV7-2 CASSLDLVGTRTETQYF TGTGCCAGCAGCTTAGACCTGGTGGGGACTAGAACAGAGACCCAGTACTTC
few TRBJ1-2 TRBD1 TRBV4-1 CASSHDRTGINYGYTF TGCGCCAGCAGCCATGACCGGACAGGCATAAACTATGGCTACACCTTC
. TRBJ2-3 . TRBV7-3 CASSLKAGSTDTQYF TGTGCCAGCAGCTTAAAAGCGGGCAGCACAGATACGCAGTATTTT